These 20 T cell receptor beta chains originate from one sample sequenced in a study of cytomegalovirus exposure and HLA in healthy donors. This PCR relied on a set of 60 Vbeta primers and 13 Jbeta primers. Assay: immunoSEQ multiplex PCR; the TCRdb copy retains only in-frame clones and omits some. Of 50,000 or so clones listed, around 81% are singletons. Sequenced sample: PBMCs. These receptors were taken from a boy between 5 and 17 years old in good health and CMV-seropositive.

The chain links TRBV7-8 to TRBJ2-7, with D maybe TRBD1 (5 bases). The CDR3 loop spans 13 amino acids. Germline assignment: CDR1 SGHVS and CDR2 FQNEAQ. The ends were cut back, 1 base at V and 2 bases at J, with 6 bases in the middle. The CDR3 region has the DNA TGTGCCAGCAGCTTAGGGGGCACCTACGAGCAGTACTTC. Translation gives CASSLGGTYEQYF.

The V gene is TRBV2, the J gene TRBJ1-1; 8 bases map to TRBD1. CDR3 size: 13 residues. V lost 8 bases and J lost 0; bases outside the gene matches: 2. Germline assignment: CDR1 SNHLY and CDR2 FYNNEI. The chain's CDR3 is CASPGGLNTEAFF. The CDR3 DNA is TGTGCCAGCCCAGGGGGCCTGAACACTGAAGCTTTCTTT.

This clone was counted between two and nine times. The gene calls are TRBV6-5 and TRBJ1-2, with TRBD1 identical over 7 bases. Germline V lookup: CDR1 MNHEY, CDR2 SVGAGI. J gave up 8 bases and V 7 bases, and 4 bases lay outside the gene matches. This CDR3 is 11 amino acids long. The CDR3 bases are TGTGCCAGCACCCAGGGGGACGGCTACACCTTC. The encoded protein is CASTQGDGYTF.

The CDR3 sequence is CASSLLGDGVAFF. The CDR3 coding sequence is TGTGCCAGCAGCTTACTAGGGGATGGGGTAGCTTTCTTT. The chain links TRBV7-2 to TRBJ1-1, with D possibly matching TRBD1 (5 bases). CDR1 is SGHTA and CDR2 is FQGNSA in the germline V gene. The length of the CDR3 is 13 residues. V was pared by 2 bases and J by 10 bases, with 14 bases between.

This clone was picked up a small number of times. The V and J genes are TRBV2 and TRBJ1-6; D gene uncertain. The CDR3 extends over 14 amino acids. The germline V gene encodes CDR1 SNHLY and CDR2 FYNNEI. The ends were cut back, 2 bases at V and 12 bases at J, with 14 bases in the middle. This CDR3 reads CASSEPPVSQPLHF. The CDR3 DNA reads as TGTGCCAGCAGTGAACCACCGGTGAGCCAACCCCTCCACTTT.

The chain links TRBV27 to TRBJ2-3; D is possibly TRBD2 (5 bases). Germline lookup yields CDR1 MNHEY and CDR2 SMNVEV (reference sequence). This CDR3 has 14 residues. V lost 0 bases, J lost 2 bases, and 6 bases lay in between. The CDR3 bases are TGTGCCAGCAGTTTATCGGACTTCACAGATACGCAGTATTTT. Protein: CASSLSDFTDTQYF.

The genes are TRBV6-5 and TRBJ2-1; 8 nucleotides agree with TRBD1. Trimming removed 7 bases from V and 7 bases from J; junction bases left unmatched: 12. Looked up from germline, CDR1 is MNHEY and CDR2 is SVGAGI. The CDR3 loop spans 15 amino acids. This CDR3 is CASTEGRQGANEQFF. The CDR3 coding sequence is TGTGCCAGCACTGAGGGTAGGCAGGGGGCTAATGAGCAGTTCTTC.

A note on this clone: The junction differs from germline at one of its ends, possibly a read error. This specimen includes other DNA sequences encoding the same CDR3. CDR3 in amino acids: CASRQQGAGELFF. The CDR3 DNA sequence: TGCGCCAGCAGGCAACAGGGGGCCGGGGAGCTGTTTTTT. This rearrangement joins TRBV28 to TRBJ2-2, with 8 nucleotides matching TRBD1. Germline values: CDR1 MDHEN, CDR2 SYDVKM. This CDR3 is 13 amino acids long.

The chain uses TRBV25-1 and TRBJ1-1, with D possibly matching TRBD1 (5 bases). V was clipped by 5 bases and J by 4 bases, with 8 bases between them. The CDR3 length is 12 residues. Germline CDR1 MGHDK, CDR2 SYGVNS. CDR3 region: CASSKGPTEAFF. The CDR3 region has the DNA TGTGCCAGCAGTAAGGGGCCCACTGAAGCTTTCTTT. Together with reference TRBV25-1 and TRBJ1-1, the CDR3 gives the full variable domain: EADIYQTPRYLVIGTGKKITLECSQTMGHDKMYWYQQDPGMELHLIHYSYGVNSTEKGDLSSESTVSRIRTEHFPLTLESARPSHTSQYLCASSKGPTEAFFGQGTRLTVV.

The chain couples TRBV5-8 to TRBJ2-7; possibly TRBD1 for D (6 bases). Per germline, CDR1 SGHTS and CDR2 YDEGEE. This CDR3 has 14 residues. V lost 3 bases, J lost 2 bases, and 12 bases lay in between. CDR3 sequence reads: CASSSGQFPYEQYF. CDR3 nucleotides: TGTGCCAGCAGCTCGGGACAATTCCCCTACGAGCAGTACTTC.

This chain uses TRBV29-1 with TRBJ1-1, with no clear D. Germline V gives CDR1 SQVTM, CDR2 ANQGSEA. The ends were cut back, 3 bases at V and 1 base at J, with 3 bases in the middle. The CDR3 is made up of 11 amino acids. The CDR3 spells CSVDRNTEAFF. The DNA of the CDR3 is TGCAGCGTTGACAGGAACACTGAAGCTTTCTTT.

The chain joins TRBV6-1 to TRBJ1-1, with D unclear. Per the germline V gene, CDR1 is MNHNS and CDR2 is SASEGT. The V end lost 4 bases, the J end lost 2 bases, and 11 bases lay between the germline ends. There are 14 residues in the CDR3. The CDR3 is CASSGSGFNTEAFF. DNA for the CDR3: TGTGCCAGCAGTGGTTCAGGATTCAACACTGAAGCTTTCTTT.

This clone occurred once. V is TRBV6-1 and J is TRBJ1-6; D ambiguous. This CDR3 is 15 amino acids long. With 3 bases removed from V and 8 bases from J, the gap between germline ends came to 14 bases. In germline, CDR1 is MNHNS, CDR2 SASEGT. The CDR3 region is CASSDGVTRYSPLHF. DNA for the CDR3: TGTGCCAGCAGTGACGGGGTCACCCGTTATTCACCCCTCCACTTT.

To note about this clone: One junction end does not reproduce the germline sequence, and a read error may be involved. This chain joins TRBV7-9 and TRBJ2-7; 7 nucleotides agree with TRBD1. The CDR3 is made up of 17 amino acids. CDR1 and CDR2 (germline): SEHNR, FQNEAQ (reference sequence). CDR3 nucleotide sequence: TGTTCCAGCAGCTTATCGAGGCCGGGACAGTACTCCTACGAGCAGTACTTC. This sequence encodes CSSSLSRPGQYSYEQYF. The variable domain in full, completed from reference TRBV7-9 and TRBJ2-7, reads DTGVSQNPRHKITKRGQNVTFRCDPISEHNRLYWYRQTLGQGPEFLTYFQNEAQLEKSRLLSDRFSAERPKGSFSTLEIQRTEQGDSAMYLCSSSLSRPGQYSYEQYFGPGTRLTVT.

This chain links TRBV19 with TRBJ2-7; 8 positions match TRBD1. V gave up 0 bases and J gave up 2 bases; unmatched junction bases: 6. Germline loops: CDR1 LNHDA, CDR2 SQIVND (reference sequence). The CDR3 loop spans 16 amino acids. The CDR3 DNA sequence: TGTGCCAGTAGTATAGACCCGGACAGGGTCCCCTACGAGCAGTACTTC. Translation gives CASSIDPDRVPYEQYF.

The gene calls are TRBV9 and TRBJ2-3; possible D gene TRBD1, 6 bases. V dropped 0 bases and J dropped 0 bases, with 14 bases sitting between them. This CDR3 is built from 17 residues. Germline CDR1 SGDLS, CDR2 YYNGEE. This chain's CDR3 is CASSVDLGTTSTDTQYF. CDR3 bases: TGTGCCAGCAGCGTAGATTTGGGGACAACTAGCACAGATACGCAGTATTTT.

The CDR3 bases are TGTGCCAGCAGTTACACAGGACAGGGTTTAAGAGCTTTCTTT. Its translation: CASSYTGQGLRAFF. The J gene is TRBJ1-1, the V gene TRBV6-5; 8 bases align to TRBD1. In germline, CDR1 is MNHEY, CDR2 SVGAGI. The CDR3 runs to 14 residues. With V trimmed by 2 bases and J by 10 bases, 9 bases remained unmatched.

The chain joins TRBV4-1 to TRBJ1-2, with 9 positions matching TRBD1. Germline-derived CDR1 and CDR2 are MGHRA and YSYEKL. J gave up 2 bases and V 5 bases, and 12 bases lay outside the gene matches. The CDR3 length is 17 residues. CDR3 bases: TGCGCCAGCAGCAATCCCGGGACAGGGAAGACGAACTATGGCTACACCTTC. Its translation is CASSNPGTGKTNYGYTF.

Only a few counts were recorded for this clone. The CDR3 DNA is TGTGCCAGCACAAGAGGACAGGGTTTTTTTCCGGGGCTGGCCCCCGGGGAGCTGTTTTTT. Protein: CASTRGQGFFPGLAPGELFF. The V call is TRBV2, the J call TRBJ2-2, with 8 positions matching TRBD1. The V gene's germline CDR1 is SNHLY and CDR2 FYNNEI. J gave up 6 bases and V 7 bases, and 25 bases lay outside the gene matches. The CDR3 spans 20 residues.

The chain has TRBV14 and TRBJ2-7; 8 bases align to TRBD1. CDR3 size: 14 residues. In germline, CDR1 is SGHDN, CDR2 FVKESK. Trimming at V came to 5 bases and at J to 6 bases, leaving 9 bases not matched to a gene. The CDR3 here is CASSGRDRRFEQYF. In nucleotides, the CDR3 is TGTGCCAGCAGCGGCCGGGACAGGAGGTTCGAGCAGTACTTC.